The 31 T cell receptor beta chains below come from one sample, sequenced in a study of blood T cell repertoires in COVID-19. Here immunoSEQ multiplex PCR was the method, and the copy in TCRdb shows in-frame clones only, minus some. Among more than 65,000 clones listed, roughly three quarters were seen once. Sample: peripheral blood. The receptors originated from a woman aged 60-75 years with acute or convalescent COVID-19.

In this sample, this clone turned up many times. The chain carries TRBV7-9 and TRBJ2-3, with a tentative D call TRBD1 (6 bases). The ends were cut back, 4 bases at V and 2 bases at J, with 13 bases in the middle. CDR1 and CDR2 from the germline V gene are SEHNR and FQNEAQ (reference sequence). The CDR3 consists of 15 residues. CDR3 DNA: TGTGCCAGCAGCTACAGACAGGCGTACACAGATACGCAGTATTTT. This codes for CASSYRQAYTDTQYF.

This clone appeared a few times. V and J are TRBV7-9 and TRBJ1-1, with D possibly matching TRBD1 (6 bases). The CDR3 contains 13 residues. V lost 7 bases to trimming and J lost 5 bases, with 14 bases between them. Per germline, CDR1 SEHNR and CDR2 FQNEAQ (reference sequence). CDR3 region: CASTTVGGTEAFF. The CDR3 DNA reads as TGTGCCAGCACCACAGTAGGGGGAACTGAAGCTTTCTTT.

The gene calls are TRBV11-2 and TRBJ2-5; 8 bases map to TRBD2. The junction had 10 bases not matched to a gene; V was cut back by 4 bases and J by 6 bases. Germline values: CDR1 SGHAT, CDR2 FQNNGV. This CDR3 contains 15 residues. The CDR3 DNA reads as TGTGCCAGCAGCTCCGCAGCCGGGGGGGCGCAGACCCAGTACTTC. It is translated as CASSSAAGGAQTQYF.

The CDR3 spells CASSEGSRTEAFF. The CDR3 DNA is TGTGCCAGCTCAGAGGGATCGCGAACTGAAGCTTTCTTT. The chain combines TRBV6-5 with TRBJ1-1, with D unclear. Between the trimmed V and J ends, which lost 8 bases and 5 bases, there was a span of 15 bases. Germline-derived CDR1 and CDR2 are MNHEY and SVGAGI. The CDR3 has 13 amino acids.

The gene calls are TRBV4-1 and TRBJ1-2, with a weak D call TRBD1 (6 bases). There are 15 residues in the CDR3. Germline CDR1 reads MGHRA; CDR2 reads YSYEKL. Between the trimmed V and J ends, which lost 8 bases and 2 bases, there was a span of 18 bases. CDR3 sequence: CASGFNRETNYGYTF. The CDR3 DNA reads TGCGCCAGCGGATTTAACAGGGAAACGAACTATGGCTACACCTTC.

J is TRBJ2-1 and V is TRBV19; TRBD2 agrees at 7 bases. The V gene end was trimmed by 5 bases and the J gene end by 4 bases; junction bases not matched to a gene: 8. CDR1 is LNHDA, CDR2 SQIVND, per germline (reference sequence). The CDR3 spans 15 residues. CDR3 sequence reads: CASSPPSGAYNEQFF. In DNA form, the CDR3 reads TGTGCCAGTAGTCCCCCCAGCGGGGCTTACAATGAGCAGTTCTTC.

This chain links TRBV3-1 (or the pseudogene TRBV3-2) with TRBJ2-1, with TRBD2 identical over 7 bases. From germline, CDR1 is LGHDT and CDR2 YNNKEL (reference sequence). V dropped 0 bases and J dropped 10; count of bases not matched to a gene: 9. The CDR3 covers 15 residues. For the CDR3, the DNA is TGTGCCAGCAGCCAAGAAGTCCTGCCTAGCGGAGAGCAGTTCTTC. Translated, it gives CASSQEVLPSGEQFF.

In its sample, this clone was seen once. The chain joins TRBV6-4 to TRBJ2-1; 11 nucleotides line up with TRBD2. CDR3 size: 18 residues. With V trimmed by 6 bases and J by 3 bases, 13 bases remained unmatched. The germline gives CDR1 MRHNA, CDR2 SNTAGT. CDR3 bases: TGTGCCAGCAGGTGGGGACTAGCGGTGTACCGAAACTACAATGAGCAGTTCTTC. It codes for CASRWGLAVYRNYNEQFF.

The chain uses TRBV12-5 and TRBJ1-1, with D perhaps TRBD1 (6 bases). CDR1 is LGHNT, CDR2 FRNRAP, per germline. The V end was cut by 1 base, the J end by 1 base, with 10 bases between. The CDR3 runs to 15 residues. This CDR3 reads CASGLAWDKNTEAFF. For the CDR3, the DNA is TGTGCTAGTGGTTTGGCGTGGGACAAGAACACTGAAGCTTTCTTT.

The DNA for the CDR3 is TGTGCCAGCTCACCACGGGAGTTCACCGGGGAGCTGTTTTTT. Its protein is CASSPREFTGELFF. This chain uses TRBV18 with TRBJ2-2, with D possibly matching TRBD2 (5 bases). Looked up from germline, CDR1 is KGHSH and CDR2 is LQKENI. The CDR3 has 14 amino acids. V was shortened by 1 base and J by 4 bases, with 7 bases between the two germline ends.

The chain couples TRBV27 to TRBJ1-1; 7 nucleotides line up with TRBD1. Germline values: CDR1 MNHEY, CDR2 SMNVEV (reference sequence). The V segment lost 2 bases and the J segment 2 bases; nucleotides outside the gene matches: 5. This CDR3 spans 15 amino acids. For the CDR3, the DNA is TGTGCCAGCAGTTTAGGCGGGACAGCAAACACTGAAGCTTTCTTT. Its translation is CASSLGGTANTEAFF.

V usage is TRBV6-1 and J usage is TRBJ1-3; a weak D match, TRBD1 (5 bases). This CDR3 is 14 amino acids long. Germline V gene data show CDR1 as MNHNS and CDR2 as SASEGT. The ends were cut back, 3 bases at V and 0 bases at J, with 6 bases in the middle. The CDR3 loop is CASSEGRSGNTIYF. In DNA form, the CDR3 reads TGTGCCAGCAGTGAGGGGCGCTCTGGAAACACCATATATTTT.

The V gene is TRBV11-3, the J gene TRBJ2-2; D is undetermined. V was pared by 2 bases and J by 3 bases, with 4 bases between. Germline CDR1 SGHNT, CDR2 YENEEA. CDR3 length: 13 residues. CDR3 in DNA: TGTGCCAGCAGCTTACCAGACACCGGGGAGCTGTTTTTT. It is translated as CASSLPDTGELFF.

The chain employs TRBV5-6 and TRBJ1-6, with TRBD1 matching 8 bases. Trimming took 2 bases from V and 12 from J; bases not matched to a gene: 4. The CDR3 extends over 13 amino acids. From germline, CDR1 is SGHDT and CDR2 YYEEEE. The CDR3 loop is CASSFDRGGPLHF. The CDR3, as DNA: TGTGCCAGCAGCTTCGACAGGGGAGGACCCCTCCACTTT.

The chain combines TRBV6-1 with TRBJ1-2; D not resolved. There are 13 residues in the CDR3. The V gene's germline CDR1 is MNHNS and CDR2 SASEGT. Trimming stripped 3 bases from V and 1 base from J, with 6 bases between. CDR3 residues: CASSDFLNYGYTF. The CDR3 nucleotides read TGTGCCAGCAGTGATTTTCTTAACTATGGCTACACCTTC.

The rearrangement uses TRBV28 and TRBJ2-7; 7 bases line up with TRBD1. The V segment lost 4 bases and the J segment 6 bases; nucleotides outside the gene matches: 12. The CDR3 sequence is 15 residues long. Germline-derived CDR1 and CDR2 are MDHEN and SYDVKM. The CDR3 nucleotides read TGTGCCAGCAGTTCCCTCGACAGGGCGAGGGGCGAGCAGTACTTC. Translating gives CASSSLDRARGEQYF.

This rearrangement joins TRBV5-1 to TRBJ1-1, with 7 nucleotides matching TRBD1. With V trimmed by 4 bases and J by 6 bases, 9 bases remained unmatched. The CDR3 runs to 14 residues. Germline lookup yields CDR1 SGHRS and CDR2 YFSETQ. The CDR3 DNA sequence: TGCGCCAGCAGCAGGGGACAGTCCAGCGCTGAAGCTTTCTTT. Residues: CASSRGQSSAEAFF.

The gene calls are TRBV5-6 and TRBJ1-2; D is unclear. This CDR3 spans 13 amino acids. The V end lost 3 bases, the J end lost 3 bases, and 9 bases lay between the germline ends. The germline gives CDR1 SGHDT, CDR2 YYEEEE. The CDR3 is CASSSGLDYGYTF. The DNA of the CDR3 is TGTGCCAGCAGCTCCGGACTGGACTATGGCTACACCTTC.

This clone was counted a few times. V gene TRBV19 combines with J gene TRBJ2-7, with D tentatively TRBD1 (6 bases). The CDR3 spans 14 residues. The germline V and J ends were trimmed by 3 bases and 2 bases, with 11 bases remaining between them. Germline V lookup: CDR1 LNHDA, CDR2 SQIVND (reference sequence). The DNA of the CDR3 is TGTGCCAGTAGTATGGGACACGGACCCTACGAGCAGTACTTC. It is translated as CASSMGHGPYEQYF. Complete variable domain (other parts from reference TRBV19 and TRBJ2-7): DGGITQSPKYLFRKEGQNVTLSCEQNLNHDAMYWYRQDPGQGLRLIYYSQIVNDFQKGDIAEGYSVSREKKESFPLTVTSAQKNPTAFYLCASSMGHGPYEQYFGPGTRLTVT.

V is TRBV3-1 (or the pseudogene TRBV3-2) and J is TRBJ2-4; TRBD2 might be the D (5 bases). The V gene's germline CDR1 is LGHDT and CDR2 YNNKEL (reference sequence). Trimming removed 0 bases at V and 13 bases at J, with 10 bases between. The CDR3 consists of 12 residues. DNA for the CDR3: TGTGCCAGCAGCCAAGATGAAACTAGGCAGTACTTC. The encoded protein is CASSQDETRQYF.

The genes are TRBV6-5 and TRBJ1-6; 8 nucleotides match TRBD1. This CDR3 has 14 residues. Germline CDR1 MNHEY, CDR2 SVGAGI. J lost 10 bases, V lost 6 bases, and 8 bases had no gene match. This CDR3 reads CASSRDRPTSPLHF. DNA for the CDR3: TGTGCCAGCAGCCGGGACAGGCCGACCTCACCCCTCCACTTT.

The CDR3 nucleotides read TGCAGCGTTGAAATCCCTAAGCGGGGGGGCACCAATGAGCAGTTCTTC. This translates into CSVEIPKRGGTNEQFF. This sequence joins TRBV29-1 and TRBJ2-1, with 10 bases matching TRBD2. Germline CDR1 and CDR2: SQVTM and ANQGSEA. CDR3 size: 16 residues. V trimming: 2 bases; J trimming: 6 bases; junction bases outside the gene matches: 10.

The chain couples TRBV6-6 to TRBJ2-3, with D perhaps TRBD1 (6 bases). CDR3 size: 15 residues. Germline assignment: CDR1 MNHNY and CDR2 SVGAGI (reference sequence). The germline V and J ends were trimmed by 8 bases and 4 bases, with 19 bases remaining between them. In nucleotides, the CDR3 is TGTGCCAGCCTATTCGGTGGCAGGGGAGCAGATACGCAGTATTTT. Protein: CASLFGGRGADTQYF.

Only a few counts were recorded for this clone. The rearrangement links TRBV4-1 to TRBJ2-1, with D uncertain. Per the germline V gene, CDR1 is MGHRA and CDR2 is YSYEKL. Trimming left V 0 bases short and J 4 bases short, with 10 bases between. The CDR3 runs to 15 residues. CDR3 nucleotides: TGCGCCAGCAGCCAAGATGGTCCGGGTTACAATGAGCAGTTCTTC. It specifies CASSQDGPGYNEQFF.

The rearrangement joins TRBV7-3 to TRBJ2-7; D is undetermined. CDR1 is SGHTA and CDR2 is FQGTGA in the germline V gene. Trimming left V 1 base short and J 3 bases short, with 10 bases between. CDR3 length equals 14 residues. CDR3 DNA sequence: TGTGCCAGCAGCTTAAACGGTAAAAGCTACGAGCAGTACTTC. This encodes CASSLNGKSYEQYF.

The chain joins TRBV4-1 to TRBJ1-2; D is unresolved. This CDR3 is 17 amino acids long. Germline CDR1 reads MGHRA; CDR2 reads YSYEKL. V lost 1 base and J 2 bases, leaving 17 bases between the germline ends. CDR3 loop: CASSQGRDRTANYGYTF. The CDR3 DNA follows: TGCGCCAGCAGCCAAGGACGAGATCGGACTGCCAACTATGGCTACACCTTC.

The chain couples TRBV18 to TRBJ1-5; D remains unclear. Trimming stripped 2 bases from V and 2 bases from J, with 7 bases between. Germline CDR1 KGHSH, CDR2 LQKENI. CDR3 size: 14 residues. The CDR3 loop reads CASSPGLGNQPQHF. CDR3 coding DNA: TGTGCCAGCTCACCAGGGCTGGGCAATCAGCCCCAGCATTTT.

The DNA of the CDR3 is TGTGCCAGCAGCCCGTTCGGTCCCCAGGACTATGGCTACACCTTC. Its translation is CASSPFGPQDYGYTF. This chain joins TRBV3-1 (or the pseudogene TRBV3-2) and TRBJ1-2; no reliable D call. This CDR3 is 15 amino acids long. V was clipped by 4 bases and J by 3 bases, with 15 bases between them. Germline V gives CDR1 LGHDT, CDR2 YNNKEL (reference sequence).

The V and J genes are TRBV5-4 and TRBJ2-5, with D perhaps TRBD2 (5 bases). Deletions cut 0 bases from V and 1 base from J, with 7 bases between. Germline assignment: CDR1 SGHNT and CDR2 YYREEE (reference sequence). The CDR3 sequence is 14 residues long. Written as DNA, the CDR3 is TGTGCCAGCAGCTTGGCCGGGGTCCAAGAGACCCAGTACTTC. This translates into CASSLAGVQETQYF.

This clone has just one count. The chain recombines TRBV25-1 with TRBJ2-5; D possibly corresponds to TRBD1 (5 bases). V was shortened by 3 bases and J by 5 bases, with 10 bases between the two germline ends. Germline V gene sequence: CDR1 MGHDK, CDR2 SYGVNS. The CDR3 consists of 13 residues. CDR3 in amino acids: CASSEQGEETQYF. DNA of the CDR3: TGTGCCAGCAGTGAGCAGGGTGAGGAGACCCAGTACTTC.

The genes are TRBV13 and TRBJ1-1, with D maybe TRBD1 (6 bases). Trimming shortened V by 5 bases and J by 2 bases, and 15 bases separated the two germline ends. CDR3 length: 15 residues. Germline V lookup: CDR1 PRHDT, CDR2 FYEKMQ (reference sequence). CDR3: CASSPYGDTNTEAFF. The CDR3 nucleotides are TGTGCCAGCAGCCCATATGGGGACACCAACACTGAAGCTTTCTTT.